Shown below are 21 T cell receptor beta chains from a single sample sequenced in a study of cytomegalovirus exposure and HLA in healthy donors (dated by TCRdb to 2016 to 2017). Libraries were constructed by the immunoSEQ multiplex PCR assay. The multiplex PCR relied on a mix of 60 forward primers for TCR Vbeta segments and 13 reverse primers for TCR Jbeta segments. TCRdb obtained this table from immuneACCESS and retained in-frame rearrangements with V and J assigned. These tables miss some clones; where compared with another copy, unresolved V genes account for less than half of the shortfall, and the remainder is unexplained. The table of this sample itemizes 200,000 or so clones. About 0.74% of the sample comes from the top ten. Sample: PBMCs. Receptor source: a boy aged 5-17 years in good health and CMV-seronegative.

The rearrangement links TRBV5-6 to TRBJ1-1, with TRBD1 matching over 7 bases. The J segment lost 1 base and the V segment lost 0 bases, leaving 9 bases of the junction unmatched. Germline V gives CDR1 SGHDT, CDR2 YYEEEE. The length of the CDR3 is 17 residues. In DNA, the CDR3 is TGTGCCAGCAGCTTGGATTACAGGGGAGGAGGGAACACTGAAGCTTTCTTT. It translates to CASSLDYRGGGNTEAFF.

In nucleotides, the CDR3 is TGTGCCAGTGGGTGGAGATTGAACACTGAAGCTTTCTTT. The encoded protein is CASGWRLNTEAFF. This chain connects TRBV19 to TRBJ1-1; D gene ambiguous. V shed 8 bases and J shed 0 bases, with 10 bases lying between them. Germline V gene lookup returns CDR1 LNHDA and CDR2 SQIVND (reference sequence). The CDR3 length is 13 residues.

This chain links TRBV10-2 with TRBJ1-1, with D possibly TRBD1 on 6 matching bases. V lost 5 bases to trimming and J lost 3 bases, with 10 bases between them. Germline CDR1 reads WSHSY; CDR2 reads SAAADI. CDR3 length equals 13 residues. CDR3: CASSLTGYTEAFF. The CDR3 coding sequence is TGCGCCAGCAGTCTTACAGGGTACACTGAAGCTTTCTTT.

This chain joins TRBV2 and TRBJ1-2, with TRBD1 matching over 7 bases. Germline V CDR1 and CDR2: SNHLY, FYNNEI. The junction had 6 bases not matched to a gene; V was cut back by 6 bases and J by 5 bases. This CDR3 comprises 13 residues. CDR3: CASRGTEDYGYTF. CDR3 bases: TGTGCCAGCAGAGGGACAGAAGATTATGGCTACACCTTC.

The rearrangement links TRBV6-5 to TRBJ2-1; a weak D match, TRBD1 (6 bases). From germline, CDR1 is MNHEY and CDR2 SVGAGI. Trimming stripped 5 bases from V and 7 bases from J, with 9 bases between. The CDR3 extends over 12 amino acids. The CDR3 nucleotides are TGTGCCAGCAGTGTACAGGGAAATGAGCAGTTCTTC. Translated, it gives CASSVQGNEQFF.

The J gene is TRBJ2-1, the V gene TRBV6-5; 7 positions match TRBD1. The CDR3 is 15 residues long. Germline CDR1 is MNHEY and CDR2 is SVGAGI. J gave up 0 bases and V 6 bases, and 5 bases lay outside the gene matches. CDR3: CASRLRDSSYNEQFF. The CDR3 nucleotides are TGTGCCAGCAGGCTCCGGGACAGCTCCTACAATGAGCAGTTCTTC.

The chain uses TRBV7-9 and TRBJ2-7; TRBD2 matches at 15 bases. With 6 bases clipped from V and 11 bases from J, the junction kept 11 bases outside the gene matches. The CDR3 has 15 amino acids. Germline assignment: CDR1 SEHNR and CDR2 FQNEAQ (reference sequence). CDR3 protein: CASSSPGLAGGWKYF. CDR3 coding DNA: TGTGCCAGCAGTTCCCCGGGACTAGCGGGGGGTTGGAAGTACTTC.

The chain recombines TRBV9 with TRBJ1-6; 8 bases are a match to TRBD1. The trim removed 3 bases at V and 8 bases at J, leaving 10 bases unmatched. There are 16 residues in the CDR3. Germline CDR1 reads SGDLS; CDR2 reads YYNGEE. The CDR3 is CASSAGAGQVDSPLHF. CDR3 sequence (DNA): TGTGCCAGCAGCGCGGGCGCGGGACAGGTTGATTCACCCCTCCACTTT.

The genes are TRBV5-4 and TRBJ2-1; TRBD2 agrees at 8 bases. Trimming removed 4 bases from V and 10 bases from J; junction bases left unmatched: 13. Germline values: CDR1 SGHNT, CDR2 YYREEE (reference sequence). The length of the CDR3 is 15 residues. The CDR3: CASSTRSGGSGEQFF. The CDR3 DNA sequence: TGTGCCAGCAGCACCCGCAGCGGGGGAAGTGGGGAGCAGTTCTTC.

V is TRBV4-1 and J is TRBJ1-1; 8 bases map to TRBD1. V trimming: 2 bases; J trimming: 2 bases; junction bases outside the gene matches: 16. Germline-derived CDR1 and CDR2 are MGHRA and YSYEKL. The CDR3 covers 19 residues. This chain's CDR3 is CASSQTIHLNGQGNTEAFF. In DNA form, the CDR3 reads TGCGCCAGCAGCCAAACCATCCACCTTAACGGACAGGGAAACACTGAAGCTTTCTTT.

This chain connects TRBV2 to TRBJ2-5; D remains ambiguous. The CDR3 extends over 11 amino acids. The V end lost 7 bases, the J end lost 5 bases, and 8 bases lay between the germline ends. Germline lookup yields CDR1 SNHLY and CDR2 FYNNEI. The CDR3 loop reads CASIARETQYF. The CDR3 nucleotides are TGTGCCAGCATCGCGAGGGAGACCCAGTACTTC. The full variable domain, in which reference TRBV2 and TRBJ2-5 provide the parts outside the CDR3, is EPEVTQTPSHQVTQMGQEVILRCVPISNHLYFYWYRQILGQKVEFLVSFYNNEISEKSEIFDDQFSVERPDGSNFTLKIRSTKLEDSAMYFCASIARETQYFGPGTRLLVL.

The chain carries TRBV27 and TRBJ1-4; 9 nucleotides line up with TRBD1. The CDR3 extends over 19 amino acids. V lost 1 base to trimming and J lost 3 bases; unmatched junction nucleotides: 12. Germline V gene data show CDR1 as MNHEY and CDR2 as SMNVEV (reference sequence). In DNA form, the CDR3 reads TGTGCCAGCAGTTTATTTCCCCCGGGACAGGGACATCCTAATGAAAAACTGTTTTTT. Translation: CASSLFPPGQGHPNEKLFF.

This chain connects TRBV28 to TRBJ1-5; no clear D gene. With 7 bases removed from V and 5 bases from J, the gap between germline ends came to 15 bases. This CDR3 spans 14 amino acids. Germline CDR1 MDHEN, CDR2 SYDVKM. DNA of the CDR3: TGTGCCAGCATCCCCAGGCGCTATGATCAGCCCCAGCATTTT. Amino acids: CASIPRRYDQPQHF.

V and J are TRBV30 and TRBJ1-5; D gene uncertain. The CDR3 loop spans 13 amino acids. Germline assignment: CDR1 GTSNPN and CDR2 SVGIG (reference sequence). V was cut by 0 bases and J by 3 bases, with 6 bases left in between. For the CDR3, the DNA is TGTGCCTGGAGTGTTGCAGACAATCAGCCCCAGCATTTT. Translation: CAWSVADNQPQHF.

J is TRBJ1-1 and V is TRBV30, with TRBD1 identical over 7 bases. This CDR3 is built from 15 residues. Losses at the gene ends were 0 bases for V and 10 bases for J; bases not matched to a gene: 14. From germline, CDR1 is GTSNPN and CDR2 SVGIG (reference sequence). This CDR3 reads CAWSVGPGQSNGAFF. CDR3 nucleotides: TGTGCCTGGAGTGTAGGTCCGGGACAGTCCAATGGAGCTTTCTTT.

The chain joins TRBV7-6 to TRBJ2-5; D is uncertain. CDR3 length: 14 residues. V lost 8 bases and J 1 base, leaving 14 bases between the germline ends. CDR1 and CDR2 from the germline V gene are SGHVS and FNYEAQ. CDR3 in DNA: TGTGCCAGCGCATTTCGACTCCCCCAAGAGACCCAGTACTTC. This sequence encodes CASAFRLPQETQYF.

V usage is TRBV7-6 and J usage is TRBJ2-2; D is undetermined. Germline CDR1 and CDR2: SGHVS and FNYEAQ. The CDR3 is made up of 16 amino acids. V dropped 5 bases and J dropped 2 bases, with 15 bases sitting between them. CDR3 DNA: TGTGCCAGCAGCCCCTCCCCAGGCTTAAACACCGGGGAGCTGTTTTTT. Its protein product is CASSPSPGLNTGELFF.

The chain joins TRBV25-1 to TRBJ2-3, with D maybe TRBD2 (5 bases). V lost 3 bases, J lost 6 bases, and 16 bases lay in between. The CDR3 runs to 15 residues. Germline values: CDR1 MGHDK, CDR2 SYGVNS. CDR3 protein: CASSDPGLQSDTQYF. DNA for the CDR3: TGTGCCAGCAGTGATCCGGGGTTACAGTCCGATACGCAGTATTTT.

This chain connects TRBV9 to TRBJ2-7; D possibly corresponds to TRBD2 (6 bases). V was cut by 0 bases and J by 2 bases, with 12 bases left in between. The germline CDR1 and CDR2 sequences are SGDLS and YYNGEE. The CDR3 covers 15 residues. The CDR3 reads CASSVAAGSAYEQYF. In DNA form, the CDR3 reads TGTGCCAGCAGCGTAGCGGCGGGGAGCGCCTACGAGCAGTACTTC.

The chain links TRBV9 to TRBJ1-2; the D gene is possibly TRBD1 (5 bases). The CDR3 extends over 12 amino acids. Per germline, CDR1 SGDLS and CDR2 YYNGEE. V was trimmed by 4 bases and J by 9 bases, leaving 13 bases between them. The CDR3 nucleotides are TGTGCCAGCAGCCCCCTAAGGGGTCGCTACACCTTC. Translation: CASSPLRGRYTF.

The chain carries TRBV2 and TRBJ2-1; TRBD2 aligns across 11 bases. There are 16 residues in the CDR3. From germline, CDR1 is SNHLY and CDR2 FYNNEI. With V trimmed by 7 bases and J by 5 bases, 10 bases remained unmatched. The CDR3 spells CASTDSLAGAHNEQFF. In DNA form, the CDR3 reads TGTGCCAGCACCGACTCACTAGCGGGGGCCCACAATGAGCAGTTCTTC.